This T cell receptor beta chain was sequenced during a study of T cells in Graves' hyperthyroidism and ophthalmopathy. Researchers amplified the TCR beta CDR3 regions from RNA transcripts. Researchers ran a first-round RT-PCR on the TCR CDR3 using the HTBI primer set. TCRdb analysed the multiplex PCR reads with MiXCR anew, one entry per CDR3 protein. The repertoire holds roughly 500,000 distinct CDR3 sequences, approximately 15% seen once, with about 5.8% in the top ten. The J segment lost 4 bases and the V segment lost 4 bases, leaving 8 bases of the junction unmatched. This CDR3 region has 16 residues. CDR1 and CDR2 (germline): SEHNR, FQNEAQ (reference sequence).

This sequence was found in a woman aged 30 to 39 with Graves' hyperthyroidism that later progressed to Graves' ophthalmopathy. V and J are TRBV7-9 and TRBJ2-3; 10 nucleotides agree with TRBD2. Sequences were obtained from blood. The CDR3 spells CASSSLAGETPDTQYF. In DNA form, the CDR3 reads TGTGCCAGCAGCTCGCTAGCGGGAGAAACCCCAGATACGCAGTATTTT. The whole variable domain, remainder taken from reference TRBV7-9 and TRBJ2-3, is DTGVSQNPRHKITKRGQNVTFRCDPISEHNRLYWYRQTLGQGPEFLTYFQNEAQLEKSRLLSDRFSAERPKGSFSTLEIQRTEQGDSAMYLCASSSLAGETPDTQYFGPGTRLTVL.